This T cell receptor beta chain was found in a study of control samples from healthy donors and cancer patients. Profiled with immunoSEQ multiplex PCR; TCRdb holds only in-frame clones, not every one. The sample table includes 150,000 to 200,000 clones. The CDR3 extends over 13 amino acids. Trimming shortened V by 4 bases and J by 2 bases, and 9 bases separated the two germline ends. The rearrangement uses TRBV12-3 or TRBV12-4 and TRBJ2-7; D call uncertain. This TCR derives from a young woman in good health. Specimen: blood. CDR3 loop: CASSSVVPYEQYF. DNA of the CDR3: TGTGCCAGCAGTTCTGTGGTTCCCTACGAGCAGTACTTC.